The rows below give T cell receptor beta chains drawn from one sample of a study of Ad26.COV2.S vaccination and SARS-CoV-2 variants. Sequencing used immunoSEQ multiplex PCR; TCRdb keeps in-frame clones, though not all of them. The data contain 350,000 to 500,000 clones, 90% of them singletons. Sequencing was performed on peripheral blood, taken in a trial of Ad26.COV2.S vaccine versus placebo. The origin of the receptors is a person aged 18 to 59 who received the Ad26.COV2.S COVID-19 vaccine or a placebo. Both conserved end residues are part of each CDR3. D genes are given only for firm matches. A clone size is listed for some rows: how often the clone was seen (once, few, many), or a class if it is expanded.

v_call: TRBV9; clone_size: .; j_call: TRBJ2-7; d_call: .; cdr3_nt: TGTGCCAGCAGCCCCCGGACTTCCACCTACGAGCAGTACTTC; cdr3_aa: CASSPRTSTYEQYF
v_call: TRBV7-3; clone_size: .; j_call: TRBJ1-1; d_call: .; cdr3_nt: TGTGCCAGCAGCTTAGACAGTGGGTATCCCACTGAAGCTTTCTTT; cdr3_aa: CASSLDSGYPTEAFF
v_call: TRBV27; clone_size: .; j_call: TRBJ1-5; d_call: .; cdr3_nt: TGTGCCAGCAGAGACTCAGGGACGGTCAATCAGCCCCAGCATTTT; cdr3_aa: CASRDSGTVNQPQHF
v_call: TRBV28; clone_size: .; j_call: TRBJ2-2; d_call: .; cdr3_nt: TGTGCCAGCAGTGTGGGGACCCGACACACCGGGGAGCTGTTTTTT; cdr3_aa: CASSVGTRHTGELFF
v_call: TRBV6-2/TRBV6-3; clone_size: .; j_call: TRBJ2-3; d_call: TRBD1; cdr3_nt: TGTGCCAGCAGCCTCGGACAGGGACCCACAGATACGCAGTATTTT; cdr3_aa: CASSLGQGPTDTQYF
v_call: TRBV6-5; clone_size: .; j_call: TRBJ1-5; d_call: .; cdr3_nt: TGTGCCAGCAGTTACGATGGGGCGAGGGAGCCCCAGCATTTT; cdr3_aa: CASSYDGAREPQHF
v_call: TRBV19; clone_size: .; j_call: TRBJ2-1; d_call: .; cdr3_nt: TGTGCCAGTAGCTCTAGTTTGAATGAGCAGTTCTTC; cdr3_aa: CASSSSLNEQFF
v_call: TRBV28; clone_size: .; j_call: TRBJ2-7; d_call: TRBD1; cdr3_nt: TGTGCCAGCAGAGGTGCAGGGGGAGTTGCGAACGAGCAGTACTTC; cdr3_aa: CASRGAGGVANEQYF
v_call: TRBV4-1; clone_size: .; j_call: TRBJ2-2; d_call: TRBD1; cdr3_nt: TGCGCCAGCAGCTATCGACAGGGGGGGACCGGGGAGCTGTTTTTT; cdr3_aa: CASSYRQGGTGELFF
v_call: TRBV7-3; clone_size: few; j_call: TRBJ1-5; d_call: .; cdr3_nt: TGTGCCAGCAGCTATCGGCGGCCTAGCAATCAGCCCCAGCATTTT; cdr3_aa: CASSYRRPSNQPQHF
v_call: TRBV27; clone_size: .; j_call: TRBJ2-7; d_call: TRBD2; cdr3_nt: TGTGCCAGCGGTCTGGGGGAGGGCTCCTACGAGCAGTACTTC; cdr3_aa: CASGLGEGSYEQYF
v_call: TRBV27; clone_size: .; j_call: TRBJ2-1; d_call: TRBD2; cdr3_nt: TGTGCCAGCAGTTCGATAGCGGGATGGCAAAGTGAGCAGTTCTTC; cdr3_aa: CASSSIAGWQSEQFF
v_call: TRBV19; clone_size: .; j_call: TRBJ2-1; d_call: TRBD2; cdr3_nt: TGTGCCAGCACCCCGCCGAGCGGGAGGAGAAGTGAGCAGTTCTTC; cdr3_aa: CASTPPSGRRSEQFF
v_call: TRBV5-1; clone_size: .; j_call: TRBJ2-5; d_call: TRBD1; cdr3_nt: TGCGCCAGCAGCATAGGACAGGGGGCAGGTTCTCCAGAGACCCAGTACTTC; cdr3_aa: CASSIGQGAGSPETQYF
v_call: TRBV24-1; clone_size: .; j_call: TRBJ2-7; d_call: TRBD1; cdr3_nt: TGTGCCACCAGTGACAATGACAGGGATCGGACCGGGCAGTACTTC; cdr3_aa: CATSDNDRDRTGQYF
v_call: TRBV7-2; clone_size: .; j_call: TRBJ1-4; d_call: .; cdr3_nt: TGTGCCAGCAGCCGCAATCGGGACATTCGGGAAAAACTGTTTTTT; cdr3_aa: CASSRNRDIREKLFF
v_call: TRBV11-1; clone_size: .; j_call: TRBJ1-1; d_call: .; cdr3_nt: TGTGCCAGCAGCTTAACGGGGTCTTTCTACACTGAAGCTTTCTTT; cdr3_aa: CASSLTGSFYTEAFF
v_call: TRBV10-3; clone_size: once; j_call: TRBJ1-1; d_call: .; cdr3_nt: TGTGCCATCATGGTGGGGGGAGGAACTGAAGCTTTCTTT; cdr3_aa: CAIMVGGGTEAFF
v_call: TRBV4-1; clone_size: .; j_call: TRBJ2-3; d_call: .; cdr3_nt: TGCGCCAGCAGCCCTGTTCGGGATCGTAGCACAGATACGCAGTATTTT; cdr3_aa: CASSPVRDRSTDTQYF
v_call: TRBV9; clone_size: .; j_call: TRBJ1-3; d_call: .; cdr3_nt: TGTGCCAGCAGCGTAGGGCATGTCTCTGGAAACACCATATATTTT; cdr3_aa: CASSVGHVSGNTIYF
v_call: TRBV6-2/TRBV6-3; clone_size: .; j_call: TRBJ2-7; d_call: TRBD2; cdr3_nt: TGTGCCAGCAGTTTAGTAGCGGGAGAAGCGCAGTACTTC; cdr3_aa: CASSLVAGEAQYF
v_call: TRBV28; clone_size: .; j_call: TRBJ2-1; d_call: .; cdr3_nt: TGTGCCAGCAGGGGAGATGGTAGGCAGTTCTTC; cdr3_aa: CASRGDGRQFF
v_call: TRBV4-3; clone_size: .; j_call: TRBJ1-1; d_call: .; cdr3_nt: TGCGCCAGCAGCCAAGCGCTTGAGAGTATGAACACTGAAGCTTTCTTT; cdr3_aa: CASSQALESMNTEAFF
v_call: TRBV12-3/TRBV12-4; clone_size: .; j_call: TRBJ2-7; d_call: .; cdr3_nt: TGTGCCAGCAGTTTAGAATTAGTGGTCGAGCAGTACTTC; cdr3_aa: CASSLELVVEQYF
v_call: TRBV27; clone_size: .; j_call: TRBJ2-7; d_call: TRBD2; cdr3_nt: TGTGCCAGCACCCTCCTAGCGGGAGCGGGGGAGCAGTACTTC; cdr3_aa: CASTLLAGAGEQYF
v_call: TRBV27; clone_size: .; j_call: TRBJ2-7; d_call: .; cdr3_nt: TGTGCCAGCAAGGGAGCGGGCTATTACGAGCAGTACTTC; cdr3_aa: CASKGAGYYEQYF
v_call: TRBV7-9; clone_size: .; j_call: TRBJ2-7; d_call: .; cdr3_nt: TGTGCCAGCAGCCCTGGGGCAGGGCCCTACGAGCAGTACTTC; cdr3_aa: CASSPGAGPYEQYF
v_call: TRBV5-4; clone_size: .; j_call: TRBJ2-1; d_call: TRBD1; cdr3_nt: TGTGCCAGCAGCTTGGGCCGGGACAGGGGGTCAAGTGAGCAGTTCTTC; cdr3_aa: CASSLGRDRGSSEQFF
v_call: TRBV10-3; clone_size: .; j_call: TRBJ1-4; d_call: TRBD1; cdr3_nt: TGTGCCACCCAGGACAGGGTGGATGAAAAACTGTTTTTT; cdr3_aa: CATQDRVDEKLFF
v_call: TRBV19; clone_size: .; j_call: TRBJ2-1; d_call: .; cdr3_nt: TGTGCCAGTAGTATAGGCCTAGAGGGTTGGAATGAGCAGTTCTTC; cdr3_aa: CASSIGLEGWNEQFF
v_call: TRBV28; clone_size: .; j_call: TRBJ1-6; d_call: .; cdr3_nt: TGTGCCAGCAACTTAGGTGGTTTGGAGTCACCCCTCCACTTT; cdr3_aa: CASNLGGLESPLHF
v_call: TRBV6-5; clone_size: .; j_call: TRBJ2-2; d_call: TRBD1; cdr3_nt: TGTGCCAGCAGAAGACACAGGGGGGACACCGGGGAGCTGTTTTTT; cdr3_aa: CASRRHRGDTGELFF
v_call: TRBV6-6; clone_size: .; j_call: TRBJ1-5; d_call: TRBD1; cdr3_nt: TGTGCCAGCCGGAGACAGGGCGATCAGCCCCAGCATTTT; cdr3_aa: CASRRQGDQPQHF
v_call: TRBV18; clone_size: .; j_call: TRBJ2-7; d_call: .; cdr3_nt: TGTGCCAGCTCACCTCGGGGGGCCGCCTACGAGCAGTACTTC; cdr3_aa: CASSPRGAAYEQYF
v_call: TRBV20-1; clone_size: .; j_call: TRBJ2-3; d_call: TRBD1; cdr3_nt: TGCAGTGCTAGTCCCGGGACAGGGTGGACAGATACGCAGTATTTT; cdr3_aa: CSASPGTGWTDTQYF
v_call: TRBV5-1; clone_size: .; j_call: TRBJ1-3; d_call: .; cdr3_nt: TGCGCCAGCAGCTTAGAGGGCAACTCTGGAAACACCATATATTTT; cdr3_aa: CASSLEGNSGNTIYF
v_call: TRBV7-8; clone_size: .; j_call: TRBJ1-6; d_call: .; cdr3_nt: TGTGCCAGCAGCTTAGCTGGTTTTGATAATTCACCCCTCCACTTT; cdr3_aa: CASSLAGFDNSPLHF
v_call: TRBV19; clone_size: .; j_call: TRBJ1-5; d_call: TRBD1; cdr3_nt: TGTGCCAGTAGTATAGCTCCCTGGACAGGGTCTGATCAGCCCCAGCATTTT; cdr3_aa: CASSIAPWTGSDQPQHF
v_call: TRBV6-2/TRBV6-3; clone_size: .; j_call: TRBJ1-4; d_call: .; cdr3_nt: TGTGCCAGCAGTTATCTCGACCGGGGAAAACTGTTTTTT; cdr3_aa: CASSYLDRGKLFF
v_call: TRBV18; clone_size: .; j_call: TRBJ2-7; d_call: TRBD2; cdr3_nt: TGTGCCAGCTCACCAGGAAGCGGGAGGGCCTCTGCCTACGAGCAGTACTTC; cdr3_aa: CASSPGSGRASAYEQYF
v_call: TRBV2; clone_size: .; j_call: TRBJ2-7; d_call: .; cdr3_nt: TGTGCCAGCAGTGTTGCTAGCAACTCCTACGAGCAGTACTTC; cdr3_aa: CASSVASNSYEQYF
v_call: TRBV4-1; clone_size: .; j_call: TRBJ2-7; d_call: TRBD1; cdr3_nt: TGCGCCAGCAGCCATGGTCCGACAGGGAGCCCTTACGAGCAGTACTTC; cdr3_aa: CASSHGPTGSPYEQYF
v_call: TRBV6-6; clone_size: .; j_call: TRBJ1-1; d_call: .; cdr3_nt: TGTGCCAGCAGTTTTTCGGGACACCCGAACACTGAAGCTTTCTTT; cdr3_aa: CASSFSGHPNTEAFF
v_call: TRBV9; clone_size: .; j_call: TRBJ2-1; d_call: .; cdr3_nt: TGTGCCAGCAGCGTATTCCACAGGTCTATCTTCAATGAGCAGTTCTTC; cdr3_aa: CASSVFHRSIFNEQFF